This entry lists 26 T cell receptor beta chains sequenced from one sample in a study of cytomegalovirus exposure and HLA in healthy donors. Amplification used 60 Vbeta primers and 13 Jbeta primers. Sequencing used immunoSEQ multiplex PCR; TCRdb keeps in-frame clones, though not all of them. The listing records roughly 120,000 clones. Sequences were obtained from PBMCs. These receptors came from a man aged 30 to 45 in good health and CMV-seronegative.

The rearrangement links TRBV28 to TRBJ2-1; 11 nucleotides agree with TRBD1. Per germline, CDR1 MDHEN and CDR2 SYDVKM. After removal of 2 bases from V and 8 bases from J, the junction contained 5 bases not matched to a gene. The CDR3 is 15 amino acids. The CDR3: CASSLAGTGGYEQFF. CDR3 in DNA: TGTGCCAGCAGTTTAGCCGGGACAGGGGGTTATGAGCAGTTCTTC.

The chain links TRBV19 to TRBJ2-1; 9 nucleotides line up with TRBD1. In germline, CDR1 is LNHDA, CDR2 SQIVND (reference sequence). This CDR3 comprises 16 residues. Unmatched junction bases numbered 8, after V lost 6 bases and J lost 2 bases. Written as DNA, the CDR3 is TGTGCCAGTAGGTCCGGGACAGGGACACCCTACAATGAGCAGTTCTTC. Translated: CASRSGTGTPYNEQFF.

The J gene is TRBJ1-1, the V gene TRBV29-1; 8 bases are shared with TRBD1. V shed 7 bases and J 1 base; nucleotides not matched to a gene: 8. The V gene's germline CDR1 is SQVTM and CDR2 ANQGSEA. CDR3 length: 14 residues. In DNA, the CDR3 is TGCAGCGCAATTCCACAGGGGGAGAACACTGAAGCTTTCTTT. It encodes CSAIPQGENTEAFF. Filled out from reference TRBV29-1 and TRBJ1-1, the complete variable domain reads SAVISQKPSRDICQRGTSLTIQCQVDSQVTMMFWYRQQPGQSLTLIATANQGSEATYESGFVIDKFPISRPNLTFSTLTVSNMSPEDSSIYLCSAIPQGENTEAFFGQGTRLTVV.

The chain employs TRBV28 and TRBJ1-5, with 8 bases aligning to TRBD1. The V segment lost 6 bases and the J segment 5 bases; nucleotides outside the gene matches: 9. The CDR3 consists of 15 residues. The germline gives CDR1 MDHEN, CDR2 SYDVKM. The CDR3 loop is CASSTGQERDQPQHF. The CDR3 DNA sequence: TGTGCCAGCAGCACGGGACAGGAAAGGGATCAGCCCCAGCATTTT.

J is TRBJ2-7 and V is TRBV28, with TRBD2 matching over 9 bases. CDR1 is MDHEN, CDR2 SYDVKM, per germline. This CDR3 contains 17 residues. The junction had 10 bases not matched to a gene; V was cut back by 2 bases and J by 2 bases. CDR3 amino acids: CASSLGGAGGRPYEQYF. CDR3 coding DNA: TGTGCCAGCAGTTTAGGTGGGGCGGGAGGGAGGCCCTACGAGCAGTACTTC.

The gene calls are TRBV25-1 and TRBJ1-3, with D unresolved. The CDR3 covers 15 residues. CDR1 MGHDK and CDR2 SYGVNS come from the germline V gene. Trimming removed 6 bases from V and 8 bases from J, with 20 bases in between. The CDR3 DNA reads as TGTGCCAGCAGCACCCCCCGGGTCTCCGAGGACACCATATATTTT. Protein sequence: CASSTPRVSEDTIYF.

CDR3 sequence (DNA): TGCGCCAGCAGGTCTAGCGGGGGGTCCTACGAGCAGTACTTC. This sequence encodes CASRSSGGSYEQYF. V is TRBV5-1 and J is TRBJ2-5; 11 nucleotides line up with TRBD2. The better agreement between TRBJ2-7 and the DNA end casts doubt on the J call. The CDR3 has 14 amino acids. Germline V lookup: CDR1 SGHRS, CDR2 YFSETQ.

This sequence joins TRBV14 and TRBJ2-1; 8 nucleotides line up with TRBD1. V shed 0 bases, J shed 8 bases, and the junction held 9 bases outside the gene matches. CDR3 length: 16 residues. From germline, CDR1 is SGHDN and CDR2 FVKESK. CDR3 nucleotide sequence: TGTGCCAGCAGCCAAGAAATGGACAGGGTTAGGGATGAGCAGTTCTTC. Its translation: CASSQEMDRVRDEQFF.

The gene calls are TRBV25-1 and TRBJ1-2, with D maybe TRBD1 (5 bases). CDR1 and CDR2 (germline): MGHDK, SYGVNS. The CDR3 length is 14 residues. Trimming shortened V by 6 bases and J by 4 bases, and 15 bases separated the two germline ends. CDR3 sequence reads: CASRLPDSIYGYTF. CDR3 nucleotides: TGTGCCAGCAGACTTCCAGACAGTATCTATGGCTACACCTTC.

The CDR3 reads CASSSRTSGSFTGELFF. DNA of the CDR3: TGTGCCAGCAGTTCCCGGACTAGCGGGAGCTTCACCGGGGAGCTGTTTTTT. The chain recombines TRBV27 with TRBJ2-2; TRBD2 agrees at 13 bases. V trimming: 4 bases; J trimming: 4 bases; junction bases outside the gene matches: 6. The germline CDR1 and CDR2 sequences are MNHEY and SMNVEV (reference sequence). The CDR3 has 17 residues.

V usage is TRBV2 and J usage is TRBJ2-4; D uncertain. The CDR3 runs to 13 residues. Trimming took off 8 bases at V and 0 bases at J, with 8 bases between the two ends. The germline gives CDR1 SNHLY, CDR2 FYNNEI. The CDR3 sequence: CASLEVAKNIQYF. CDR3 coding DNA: TGTGCCAGCCTCGAGGTAGCCAAAAACATTCAGTACTTC.

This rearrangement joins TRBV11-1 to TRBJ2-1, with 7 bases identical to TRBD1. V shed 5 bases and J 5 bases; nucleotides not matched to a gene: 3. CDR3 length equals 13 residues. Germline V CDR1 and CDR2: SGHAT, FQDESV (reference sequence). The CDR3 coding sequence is TGTGCCAGCAGCCTGGGACAGAACAATGAGCAGTTCTTC. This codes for CASSLGQNNEQFF. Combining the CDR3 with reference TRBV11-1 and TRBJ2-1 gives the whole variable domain EAEVAQSPRYKITEKSQAVAFWCDPISGHATLYWYRQILGQGPELLVQFQDESVVDDSQLPKDRFSAERLKGVDSTLKIQPAELGDSAMYLCASSLGQNNEQFFGPGTRLTVL.

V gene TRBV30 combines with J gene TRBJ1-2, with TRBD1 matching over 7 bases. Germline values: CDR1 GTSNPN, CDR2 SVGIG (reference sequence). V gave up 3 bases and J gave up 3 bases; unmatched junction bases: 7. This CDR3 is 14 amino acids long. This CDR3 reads CAWRQGGWDYGYTF. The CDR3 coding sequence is TGTGCCTGGAGACAAGGGGGCTGGGACTATGGCTACACCTTC.

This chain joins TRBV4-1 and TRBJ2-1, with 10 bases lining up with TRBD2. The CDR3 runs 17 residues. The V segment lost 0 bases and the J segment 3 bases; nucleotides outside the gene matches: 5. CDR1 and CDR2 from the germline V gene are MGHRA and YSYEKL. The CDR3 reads CASSQESPSGSYNEQFF. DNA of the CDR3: TGCGCCAGCAGCCAAGAATCCCCTAGCGGGAGCTACAATGAGCAGTTCTTC.

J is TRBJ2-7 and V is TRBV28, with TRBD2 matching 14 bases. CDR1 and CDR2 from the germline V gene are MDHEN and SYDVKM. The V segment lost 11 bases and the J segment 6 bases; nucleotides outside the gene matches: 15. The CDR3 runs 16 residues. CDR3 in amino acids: CASGTSGRWKGSEQYF. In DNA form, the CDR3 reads TGTGCCTCCGGGACTAGCGGGAGATGGAAGGGCTCCGAGCAGTACTTC.

The CDR3, as DNA: TGTGCCTGGAGACAGGGCACTGAAGCTTTCTTT. Its protein product is CAWRQGTEAFF. The chain combines TRBV30 with TRBJ1-1; the D gene is possibly TRBD1 (6 bases). The germline V and J ends were trimmed by 3 bases and 4 bases, with 6 bases remaining between them. CDR3 length equals 11 residues. Germline V gene lookup returns CDR1 GTSNPN and CDR2 SVGIG (reference sequence).

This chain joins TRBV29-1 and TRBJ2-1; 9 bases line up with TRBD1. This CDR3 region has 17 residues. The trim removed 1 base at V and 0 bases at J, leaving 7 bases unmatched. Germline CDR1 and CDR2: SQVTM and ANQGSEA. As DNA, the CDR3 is TGCAGCGTTGAAGGGACAGGGGCCCAAGGCTCCTACAATGAGCAGTTCTTC. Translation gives CSVEGTGAQGSYNEQFF.

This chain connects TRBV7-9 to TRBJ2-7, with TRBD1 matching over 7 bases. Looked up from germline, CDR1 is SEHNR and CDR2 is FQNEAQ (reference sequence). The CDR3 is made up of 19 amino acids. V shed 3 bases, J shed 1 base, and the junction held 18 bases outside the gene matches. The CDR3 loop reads CASSLYTGETRVESYEQYF. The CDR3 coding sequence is TGTGCCAGCAGCTTGTATACAGGGGAGACACGGGTAGAGTCCTACGAGCAGTACTTC. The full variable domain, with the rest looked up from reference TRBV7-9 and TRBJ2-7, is DTGVSQNPRHKITKRGQNVTFRCDPISEHNRLYWYRQTLGQGPEFLTYFQNEAQLEKSRLLSDRFSAERPKGSFSTLEIQRTEQGDSAMYLCASSLYTGETRVESYEQYFGPGTRLTVT.

The CDR3 DNA sequence: TGTGCCAGCAGTGAAGATCGGGGGGCTGAAGCTTTCTTT. This encodes CASSEDRGAEAFF. The chain joins TRBV2 to TRBJ1-1; the D gene is possibly TRBD1 (5 bases). The V end was cut by 1 base, the J end by 6 bases, with 9 bases between. The CDR3 extends over 13 amino acids. Germline V CDR1 and CDR2: SNHLY, FYNNEI.

CDR3 in amino acids: CASSFRDRGVEKLFF. CDR3 sequence (DNA): TGTGCCAGCAGCTTCCGGGACAGGGGTGTGGAAAAACTGTTTTTT. V is TRBV5-6 and J is TRBJ1-4, with TRBD1 identical over 10 bases. CDR1 is SGHDT, CDR2 YYEEEE, per germline. V lost 2 bases, J lost 8 bases, and 6 bases stayed unmatched. The CDR3 covers 15 residues.

CDR3: CASRGGSGSDQETQYF. CDR3 coding DNA: TGTGCCAGCAGGGGGGGGTCGGGATCGGATCAAGAGACCCAGTACTTC. The chain is built from TRBV28 and TRBJ2-5, with 7 bases that match TRBD2. V was pared by 6 bases and J by 2 bases, with 12 bases of the junction left unmatched. The CDR3 totals 16 residues. Germline CDR1 MDHEN, CDR2 SYDVKM.

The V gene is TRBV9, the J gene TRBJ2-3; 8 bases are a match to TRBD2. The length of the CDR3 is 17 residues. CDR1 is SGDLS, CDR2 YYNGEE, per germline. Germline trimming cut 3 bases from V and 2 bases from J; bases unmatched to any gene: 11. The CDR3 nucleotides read TGTGCCAGCAGCGCTTTACCGGCGGGAGGATCCACAGATACGCAGTATTTT. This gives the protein CASSALPAGGSTDTQYF.

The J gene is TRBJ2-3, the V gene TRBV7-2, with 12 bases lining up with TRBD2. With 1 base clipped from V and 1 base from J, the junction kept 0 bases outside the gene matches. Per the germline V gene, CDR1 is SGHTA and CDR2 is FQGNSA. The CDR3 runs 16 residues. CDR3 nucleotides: TGTGCCAGCAGCTTAGGACTAGCGGGAGGCACAGATACGCAGTATTTT. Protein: CASSLGLAGGTDTQYF.

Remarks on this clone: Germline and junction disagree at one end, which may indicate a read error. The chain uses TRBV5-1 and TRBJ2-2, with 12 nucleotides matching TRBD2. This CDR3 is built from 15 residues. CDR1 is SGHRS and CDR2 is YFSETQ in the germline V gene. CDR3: CASSSGTSGLGGLFF. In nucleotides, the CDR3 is TGCGCCAGCAGCTCCGGGACTAGCGGGCTCGGGGGGCTGTTTTTT.

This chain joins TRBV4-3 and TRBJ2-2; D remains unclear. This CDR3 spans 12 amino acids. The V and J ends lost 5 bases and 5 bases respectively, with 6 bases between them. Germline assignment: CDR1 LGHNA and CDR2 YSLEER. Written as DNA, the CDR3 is TGCGCCAGCAGCTCGACTACCGGGGAGCTGTTTTTT. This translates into CASSSTTGELFF.

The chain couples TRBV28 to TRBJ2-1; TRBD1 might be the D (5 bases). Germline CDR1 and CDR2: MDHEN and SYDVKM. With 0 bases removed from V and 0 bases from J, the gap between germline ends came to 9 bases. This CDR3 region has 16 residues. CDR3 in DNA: TGTGCCAGCAGTTTATGGAACAGGAGCTCCTACAATGAGCAGTTCTTC. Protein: CASSLWNRSSYNEQFF.